The 14 T cell receptor beta chains below all came from one sample that was sequenced in a study of blood T cell repertoires in COVID-19. Generated by immunoSEQ multiplex PCR, the TCRdb table keeps only in-frame clones and is missing some. The table has 150,000 or so clones, roughly nine tenths seen once. The sample was peripheral blood. These receptors were collected from a man in his sixties with active or convalescent COVID-19.

The V call is TRBV11-2, the J call TRBJ2-1, with D possibly TRBD1 on 5 matching bases. The germline V and J ends were trimmed by 1 base and 7 bases, with 11 bases remaining between them. The V gene's germline CDR1 is SGHAT and CDR2 FQNNGV. The CDR3 sequence is 14 residues long. CDR3 protein: CASSLGGSVNEQFF. CDR3 in DNA: TGTGCCAGCAGCTTAGGGGGCAGTGTGAATGAGCAGTTCTTC.

The chain employs TRBV16 and TRBJ2-1; 11 bases are a match to TRBD2. CDR1 is KGHSY and CDR2 is FQNENV in the germline V gene. The CDR3 covers 16 residues. Unmatched junction bases numbered 5, after V lost 2 bases and J lost 5 bases. The CDR3 DNA reads as TGTGCCAGCAGCCAAATAGCGGGAGGGGTAGACAATGAGCAGTTCTTC. The encoded protein is CASSQIAGGVDNEQFF.

The V and J genes are TRBV6-5 and TRBJ2-3, with 8 positions matching TRBD1. J gave up 1 base and V 4 bases, and 4 bases lay outside the gene matches. Germline CDR1 MNHEY, CDR2 SVGAGI. This CDR3 is built from 15 residues. Written as DNA, the CDR3 is TGTGCCAGCAGTTCCGGGACAGGTCGCACAGATACGCAGTATTTT. Translating it yields CASSSGTGRTDTQYF.

This sequence joins TRBV11-2 and TRBJ1-1; TRBD1 matches 7 bases. Per the germline V gene, CDR1 is SGHAT and CDR2 is FQNNGV. The CDR3 sequence is 14 residues long. The V gene end was trimmed by 5 bases and the J gene end by 3 bases; junction bases not matched to a gene: 6. In DNA form, the CDR3 reads TGTGCCAGCAGCCTTACAGGGGAATACACTGAAGCTTTCTTT. Amino acids: CASSLTGEYTEAFF.

The rearrangement joins TRBV15 to TRBJ2-2; no clear D. V lost 1 base to trimming and J lost 8 bases, with 5 bases between them. Germline CDR1 is LNHNV and CDR2 is YYDKDF (reference sequence). The CDR3 totals 12 residues. The CDR3 sequence is CATSRVSGELFF. CDR3 DNA sequence: TGTGCCACCAGCAGAGTTTCGGGGGAGCTGTTTTTT.

The chain recombines TRBV7-2 with TRBJ2-7; TRBD2 matches at 8 bases. Trimming removed 2 bases from V and 7 bases from J; junction bases left unmatched: 16. The CDR3 runs to 17 residues. Germline V gene data show CDR1 as SGHTA and CDR2 as FQGNSA. The CDR3 loop is CASSLTPGLAGRGEQYF. The CDR3 bases are TGTGCCAGCAGCTTAACTCCCGGGTTAGCGGGAAGAGGAGAGCAGTACTTC.

Of note for this clone: The DNA is left out, because the CDR3 cannot be placed on it with certainty; the CDR3 is given as TCRdb lists it. The genes are TRBV6-5 and TRBJ1-1; TRBD1 is the table's D call, not checked against the DNA. CDR1 and CDR2 from the germline V gene are MNHEY and SVGAGI. The CDR3 sequence runs 15 residues, both termini included. The CDR3 loop reads CASSTSTAYNTEAFF.

A few counts support this clone. The gene calls are TRBV11-2 and TRBJ2-7, with TRBD1 as a possible D gene (5 bases). The V end was cut by 0 bases, the J end by 2 bases, with 17 bases between. Looked up from germline, CDR1 is SGHAT and CDR2 is FQNNGV. CDR3 length equals 17 residues. The CDR3 spells CASSLDYGRANPYEQYF. CDR3 sequence (DNA): TGTGCCAGCAGCTTAGATTATGGCAGGGCGAATCCCTACGAGCAGTACTTC.

This chain joins TRBV19 and TRBJ1-1, with a tentative D call TRBD1 (6 bases). Germline V gene sequence: CDR1 LNHDA, CDR2 SQIVND (reference sequence). This CDR3 is built from 16 residues. V was pared by 2 bases and J by 4 bases, with 17 bases between. The CDR3 DNA follows: TGTGCCAGTAGTATAAGGCAGGGGCCCTCGGTCACTGAAGCTTTCTTT. Translation: CASSIRQGPSVTEAFF. The complete variable domain, with remaining parts taken from reference TRBV19 and TRBJ1-1, reads DGGITQSPKYLFRKEGQNVTLSCEQNLNHDAMYWYRQDPGQGLRLIYYSQIVNDFQKGDIAEGYSVSREKKESFPLTVTSAQKNPTAFYLCASSIRQGPSVTEAFFGQGTRLTVV.

The CDR3 loop is CASSYTGAQGYTF. For the CDR3, the DNA is TGTGCCAGCAGTTACACAGGGGCACAAGGCTACACCTTC. The chain couples TRBV6-5 to TRBJ1-2, with 7 bases aligning to TRBD1. V dropped 2 bases and J dropped 8; count of bases not matched to a gene: 5. The CDR3 extends over 13 amino acids. CDR1 and CDR2 from the germline V gene are MNHEY and SVGAGI.

This sequence joins TRBV6-6 and TRBJ1-2; 7 nucleotides line up with TRBD1. This CDR3 has 13 residues. Trimming took 2 bases from V and 7 from J; bases not matched to a gene: 4. Germline values: CDR1 MNHNY, CDR2 SVGAGI (reference sequence). CDR3 bases: TGTGCCAGCAGTTACGAGGGGGCCGTTGGCTACACCTTC. Amino acid sequence: CASSYEGAVGYTF.

This clone has only one observation. This sequence joins TRBV11-2 and TRBJ1-4; 8 nucleotides line up with TRBD1. CDR1 and CDR2 from the germline V gene are SGHAT and FQNNGV. The CDR3 is 19 amino acids. With V trimmed by 2 bases and J by 0 bases, 11 bases remained unmatched. This chain's CDR3 is CASSLIPLQGVSTNEKLFF. CDR3 DNA: TGTGCCAGCAGCTTAATACCCCTACAGGGGGTCTCAACTAATGAAAAACTGTTTTTT.

The rearrangement links TRBV18 to TRBJ1-4; TRBD1 might be the D (6 bases). This CDR3 region has 15 residues. Germline V CDR1 and CDR2: KGHSH, LQKENI. V shed 3 bases and J shed 5 bases, with 13 bases lying between them. As DNA, the CDR3 is TGTGCCAGCTCACCCCAGACAGGCCGGAATGAAAAACTGTTTTTT. This sequence encodes CASSPQTGRNEKLFF.

This clone was detected once. Distinct nucleotide sequences in the sample also encode this CDR3. The rearrangement uses TRBV7-9 and TRBJ1-1, with TRBD1 matching 7 bases. The length of the CDR3 is 13 residues. Germline loops: CDR1 SEHNR, CDR2 FQNEAQ (reference sequence). With 3 bases clipped from V and 4 bases from J, the junction kept 2 bases outside the gene matches. In DNA, the CDR3 is TGTGCCAGCAGCTTCCAGGGGGGCACTGAAGCTTTCTTT. Translated, it gives CASSFQGGTEAFF. Supplemented by reference TRBV7-9 and TRBJ1-1, the full variable domain reads DTGVSQNPRHKITKRGQNVTFRCDPISEHNRLYWYRQTLGQGPEFLTYFQNEAQLEKSRLLSDRFSAERPKGSFSTLEIQRTEQGDSAMYLCASSFQGGTEAFFGQGTRLTVV.